This T cell receptor beta chain was identified during a study of identical twins. There are a few counts of this clonotype. This CDR3 spans 15 amino acids. Germline CDR1 reads SGHRS; CDR2 reads YFSETQ. With 3 bases removed from V and 6 bases from J, the gap between germline ends came to 16 bases. TCRdb independently ran MiXCR on the 5' RACE reads; one entry per CDR3 protein. The sample gives hundreds of thousands of distinct CDR3 sequences, 24% of which show up once; 2.9% is in the top ten. These data also featured in a second study, about T cells expressing NK-cell markers.

The receptor was isolated from a woman in her late teens or twenties in good health. Material: CD4+ T cells sorted from blood. The chain uses TRBV5-1 and TRBJ2-1; D is unclear. This chain's CDR3 is CASSWGTAVSNEQFF. The CDR3 coding sequence is TGCGCCAGCAGCTGGGGAACGGCCGTAAGCAATGAGCAGTTCTTC.